Shown below are 5 T cell receptor beta chains from a single sample sequenced in a study of blood T cell repertoires in COVID-19. Data came from immunoSEQ multiplex PCR; TCRdb stores just in-frame clones and leaves some out. The sample shows more than 200,000 clones, around nine tenths of them seen only once. Sequenced input: peripheral blood. Source of these receptors: a man between 18 and 29 years old with active or convalescent COVID-19.

A few counts support this clone. The gene calls are TRBV5-1 and TRBJ1-4; 7 bases agree with TRBD1. V shed 2 bases and J 11 bases; nucleotides not matched to a gene: 9. This CDR3 is built from 14 residues. The V gene's germline CDR1 is SGHRS and CDR2 YFSETQ. CDR3 loop: CASSLHPGQDKLFF. DNA for the CDR3: TGCGCCAGCAGCTTACATCCAGGACAGGATAAACTGTTTTTT.

The table lists this clone with a few counts. This chain links TRBV5-1 with TRBJ2-2, with 7 bases aligning to TRBD1. The CDR3 length is 14 residues. V lost 2 bases to trimming and J lost 3 bases; unmatched junction nucleotides: 1. Germline loops: CDR1 SGHRS, CDR2 YFSETQ. CDR3 in amino acids: CASSFDRDTGELFF. CDR3 nucleotides: TGCGCCAGCAGCTTTGACAGGGACACCGGGGAGCTGTTTTTT.

This clone has only one observation. This chain joins TRBV11-2 and TRBJ2-5, with TRBD2 identical over 8 bases. The V gene end was trimmed by 0 bases and the J gene end by 4 bases; junction bases not matched to a gene: 4. This CDR3 contains 15 residues. CDR1 and CDR2 from the germline V gene are SGHAT and FQNNGV. The CDR3 reads CASSLEFSGTETQYF. The CDR3 region has the DNA TGTGCCAGCAGCTTAGAGTTTAGCGGGACAGAGACCCAGTACTTC.

A few counts support this clone. J is TRBJ1-5 and V is TRBV5-8, with D tentatively TRBD1 (6 bases). CDR3 length: 15 amino acids. V lost 1 base to trimming and J lost 3 bases, with 11 bases between them. CDR1 SGHTS and CDR2 YDEGEE come from the germline V gene. CDR3 sequence: CASSLPDRPNQPQHF. CDR3 bases: TGTGCCAGCAGCTTGCCAGACAGGCCCAATCAGCCCCAGCATTTT.

The chain couples TRBV6-6 to TRBJ1-1; 7 positions agree with TRBD1. From germline, CDR1 is MNHNY and CDR2 SVGAGI (reference sequence). The CDR3 extends over 16 amino acids. J gave up 4 bases and V 2 bases, and 10 bases lay outside the gene matches. The CDR3 DNA is TGTGCCAGCAGTTACATCCAGGGGGTAAAAGGCACTGAAGCTTTCTTT. Translating gives CASSYIQGVKGTEAFF.